The 27 T cell receptor beta chains below come from one sample, sequenced in a study of glioma-infiltrating T cells after dendritic cell vaccination. This table comes from immunoSEQ multiplex PCR, and its TCRdb copy is limited to in-frame clones, with some not included. The table shows tens of thousands of clones, with approximately 80% occurring only once. The sequencing used blood, collected before dendritic cell vaccination. The receptors shown here come from a human donor with glioblastoma.

This rearrangement joins TRBV19 to TRBJ1-2; D not resolved. Trimming removed 5 bases from V and 5 bases from J, with 9 bases in between. The germline CDR1 and CDR2 sequences are LNHDA and SQIVND (reference sequence). CDR3 length: 12 residues. The CDR3 sequence is CASSWESYGYTF. In DNA form, the CDR3 reads TGTGCCAGTAGTTGGGAGAGTTATGGCTACACCTTC.

The chain is built from TRBV6-5 and TRBJ2-5; 7 nucleotides agree with TRBD2. J gave up 5 bases and V 6 bases, and 9 bases lay outside the gene matches. The CDR3 loop spans 14 amino acids. In germline, CDR1 is MNHEY, CDR2 SVGAGI. The CDR3 DNA reads as TGTGCCAGCAGCCCACGGGGGGTCGGGGAGACCCAGTACTTC. This translates into CASSPRGVGETQYF.

This chain connects TRBV19 to TRBJ1-4; the D is unclear. Germline V lookup: CDR1 LNHDA, CDR2 SQIVND (reference sequence). Trimming removed 3 bases from V and 0 bases from J, with 17 bases in between. The CDR3 loop spans 18 amino acids. The CDR3 DNA sequence: TGTGCCAGTAGTATTCGCCACGGACTTCGTACAACTAATGAAAAACTGTTTTTT. It codes for CASSIRHGLRTTNEKLFF.

The rearrangement links TRBV6-5 to TRBJ2-7; D gene uncertain. The germline gives CDR1 MNHEY, CDR2 SVGAGI. The ends were cut back, 5 bases at V and 6 bases at J, with 8 bases in the middle. CDR3 length: 11 amino acids. CDR3 bases: TGTGCCAGCAGTCACTACTCCGAGCAGTACTTC. It is translated as CASSHYSEQYF.

The chain joins TRBV5-1 to TRBJ1-4, with TRBD1 as a possible D gene (5 bases). Germline V gene data show CDR1 as SGHRS and CDR2 as YFSETQ. The CDR3 contains 16 residues. V was clipped by 5 bases and J by 0 bases, with 14 bases between them. The CDR3 sequence is CASRPTPGTTNEKLFF. The CDR3 bases are TGCGCCAGCAGGCCGACCCCAGGGACAACTAATGAAAAACTGTTTTTT. Variable domain in full (rest from reference TRBV5-1 and TRBJ1-4): KAGVTQTPRYLIKTRGQQVTLSCSPISGHRSVSWYQQTPGQGLQFLFEYFSETQRNKGNFPGRFSGRQFSNSRSEMNVSTLELGDSALYLCASRPTPGTTNEKLFFGSGTQLSVL.

V usage is TRBV5-1 and J usage is TRBJ2-2; 8 bases agree with TRBD2. Germline values: CDR1 SGHRS, CDR2 YFSETQ. Trimming removed 4 bases from V and 0 bases from J; junction bases left unmatched: 5. The CDR3 covers 16 residues. The CDR3 DNA sequence: TGCGCCAGCAGCCCTCCGGGACTAGCGAACACCGGGGAGCTGTTTTTT. Encoded protein: CASSPPGLANTGELFF.

This clone was counted between two and nine times. This chain connects TRBV5-6 to TRBJ1-3; D call uncertain. The germline CDR1 and CDR2 sequences are SGHDT and YYEEEE. CDR3 length: 15 residues. V dropped 2 bases and J dropped 0 bases, with 9 bases sitting between them. The CDR3 DNA is TGTGCCAGCAGCTTTCAGTCTTCCTCTGGAAACACCATATATTTT. It encodes CASSFQSSSGNTIYF.

The chain recombines TRBV18 with TRBJ2-1; D is possibly TRBD2 (6 bases). V lost 6 bases and J 7 bases, leaving 13 bases between the germline ends. From germline, CDR1 is KGHSH and CDR2 LQKENI. The CDR3 totals 13 residues. The CDR3 nucleotides read TGTGCCAGCTCTTCAAGCCGGGAGAATGAGCAGTTCTTC. It translates to CASSSSRENEQFF. The whole variable domain, remainder taken from reference TRBV18 and TRBJ2-1, is NAGVMQNPRHLVRRRGQEARLRCSPMKGHSHVYWYRQLPEEGLKFMVYLQKENIIDESGMPKERFSAEFPKEGPSILRIQQVVRGDSAAYFCASSSSRENEQFFGPGTRLTVL.

J is TRBJ2-3 and V is TRBV6-1; 10 nucleotides line up with TRBD2. The CDR3 contains 14 residues. The germline CDR1 and CDR2 sequences are MNHNS and SASEGT. Trimming removed 8 bases from V and 0 bases from J; junction bases left unmatched: 2. CDR3 coding DNA: TGTGCCAGCCCGACTAGCGGGAGCACAGATACGCAGTATTTT. It translates to CASPTSGSTDTQYF.

The chain carries TRBV27 and TRBJ1-5; maybe TRBD1 (5 bases). V lost 6 bases and J lost 4, with 13 bases in between. Germline CDR1 reads MNHEY; CDR2 reads SMNVEV (reference sequence). This CDR3 spans 14 amino acids. The CDR3 coding sequence is TGTGCCAGCAGGGTTAGTGGGGCTAATCAGCCCCAGCATTTT. It encodes CASRVSGANQPQHF.

This chain links TRBV27 with TRBJ1-5; TRBD1 matches 10 bases. V was pared by 6 bases and J by 0 bases, with 2 bases of the junction left unmatched. Germline V gene data show CDR1 as MNHEY and CDR2 as SMNVEV (reference sequence). The CDR3 runs to 15 residues. The CDR3 sequence: CASSRQGASNQPQHF. The CDR3 DNA reads TGTGCCAGCAGCCGACAGGGGGCTAGCAATCAGCCCCAGCATTTT.

This clone was detected once. The chain employs TRBV5-1 and TRBJ2-3; D unresolved. In germline, CDR1 is SGHRS, CDR2 YFSETQ. The CDR3 extends over 14 amino acids. V was clipped by 0 bases and J by 6 bases, with 11 bases between them. The CDR3 DNA reads as TGCGCCAGCAGCTTGGGGCTAGGCGCGGATACGCAGTATTTT. Translating gives CASSLGLGADTQYF.

The V gene is TRBV5-6, the J gene TRBJ2-7, with 9 positions matching TRBD1. J lost 3 bases, V lost 5 bases, and 21 bases had no gene match. Germline V gene sequence: CDR1 SGHDT, CDR2 YYEEEE. The CDR3 has 19 amino acids. CDR3 in amino acids: CASSFPGQGVGSFHYEQYF. The DNA for the CDR3 is TGTGCCAGCAGTTTTCCGGGACAGGGAGTAGGTTCGTTCCACTACGAGCAGTACTTC.

The V call is TRBV6-5, the J call TRBJ1-5, with D possibly being TRBD1 (6 bases). Germline V gives CDR1 MNHEY, CDR2 SVGAGI. The CDR3 covers 14 residues. The ends were cut back, 8 bases at V and 7 bases at J, with 18 bases in the middle. CDR3 amino acids: CASGLGGAGQPQHF. The CDR3 DNA is TGTGCCAGCGGCCTGGGGGGGGCAGGGCAGCCCCAGCATTTT.

The table lists this clone with a count of one. The V and J genes are TRBV7-9 and TRBJ2-6, with D possibly matching TRBD1 (6 bases). CDR1 is SEHNR, CDR2 FQNEAQ, per germline (reference sequence). The CDR3 runs to 17 residues. V lost 0 bases, J lost 0 bases, and 9 bases lay in between. The CDR3 coding sequence is TGTGCCAGCAGCTTAGCCAGGGGTATCTCTGGGGCCAACGTCCTGACTTTC. Residues: CASSLARGISGANVLTF.

This clone was picked up a small number of times. CDR3 DNA: TGTGCCAGCAGTCAAGGTGGAGGGAGGAATTCACCCCTCCACTTT. Its protein product is CASSQGGGRNSPLHF. V gene TRBV6-6 combines with J gene TRBJ1-6, with D hard to call. The CDR3 runs to 15 residues. The germline V gene encodes CDR1 MNHNY and CDR2 SVGAGI (reference sequence). V shed 5 bases and J shed 7 bases, with 15 bases lying between them.

J is TRBJ2-6 and V is TRBV27, with D possibly TRBD2 on 6 matching bases. The V end lost 6 bases, the J end lost 0 bases, and 15 bases lay between the germline ends. The CDR3 runs 17 residues. Germline V gene lookup returns CDR1 MNHEY and CDR2 SMNVEV (reference sequence). The CDR3 sequence is CASSRLGGSSGANVLTF. The DNA of the CDR3 is TGTGCCAGCAGCCGACTGGGGGGAAGCTCTGGGGCCAACGTCCTGACTTTC.

CDR3: CASSPLPDRGLNYGYTF. For the CDR3, the DNA is TGTGCCAGCTCACCCTTACCGGACAGGGGGCTGAACTATGGCTACACCTTC. This chain connects TRBV18 to TRBJ1-2; 11 bases align to TRBD1. V lost 3 bases, J lost 2 bases, and 8 bases stayed unmatched. Germline values: CDR1 KGHSH, CDR2 LQKENI. This CDR3 has 17 residues.

This clone was picked up one time. CDR3 loop: CASSLGRLAGDRETQYF. The CDR3 DNA is TGTGCCAGCAGTCTAGGTAGACTAGCGGGGGACCGAGAGACCCAGTACTTC. The gene calls are TRBV27 and TRBJ2-5; TRBD2 agrees at 12 bases. The CDR3 totals 17 residues. Per germline, CDR1 MNHEY and CDR2 SMNVEV (reference sequence). Trimming took 5 bases from V and 4 from J; bases not matched to a gene: 11.

J is TRBJ2-7 and V is TRBV11-1; TRBD2 agrees at 11 bases. Per germline, CDR1 SGHAT and CDR2 FQDESV (reference sequence). This CDR3 has 15 amino acids. The ends lost 4 bases at V and 2 bases at J; junction bases unmatched: 4. The CDR3 spells CASSSGTSGTYEQYF. The CDR3 DNA sequence: TGTGCCAGCAGCTCGGGGACTAGCGGTACCTACGAGCAGTACTTC.

The CDR3 here is CASTKNPTPPGELFF. The DNA for the CDR3 is TGTGCCAGCACAAAAAACCCGACTCCCCCCGGGGAGCTGTTTTTT. This sequence joins TRBV2 and TRBJ2-2; D not certain. The ends were cut back, 7 bases at V and 6 bases at J, with 18 bases in the middle. Germline-derived CDR1 and CDR2 are SNHLY and FYNNEI. This CDR3 comprises 15 residues.

The chain recombines TRBV6-5 with TRBJ1-1; maybe TRBD1 (5 bases). In germline, CDR1 is MNHEY, CDR2 SVGAGI. V lost 5 bases to trimming and J lost 5 bases, with 12 bases between them. The CDR3 loop spans 13 amino acids. The CDR3 sequence: CASSQGALTEAFF. For the CDR3, the DNA is TGTGCCAGCAGTCAAGGGGCTTTGACTGAAGCTTTCTTT.

The chain employs TRBV6-1 and TRBJ1-2, with D possibly TRBD1 on 6 matching bases. This CDR3 is built from 14 residues. Germline lookup yields CDR1 MNHNS and CDR2 SASEGT. V gave up 5 bases and J gave up 8 bases, with 18 bases separating them. The CDR3 loop reads CASSPVIQGDGYTF. Written as DNA, the CDR3 is TGTGCCAGCAGTCCAGTCATACAGGGAGACGGCTACACCTTC.

This chain's CDR3 is CASSGGDRSRGGYTF. The CDR3, as DNA: TGTGCCAGCAGTGGCGGGGACCGGTCCCGCGGTGGCTACACCTTC. The chain carries TRBV6-5 and TRBJ1-2; perhaps TRBD1 as D (5 bases). Germline V gene lookup returns CDR1 MNHEY and CDR2 SVGAGI. Trimming took 5 bases from V and 7 from J, leaving 20 bases between them. There are 15 residues in the CDR3.

This clone was picked up one time. The chain is built from TRBV5-1 and TRBJ2-5, with a tentative D call TRBD2 (6 bases). Between the trimmed V and J ends, which lost 4 bases and 5 bases, there was a span of 18 bases. The V gene's germline CDR1 is SGHRS and CDR2 YFSETQ. There are 15 residues in the CDR3. The CDR3 sequence: CASSPGSNQRETQYF. The CDR3 coding sequence is TGCGCCAGCAGCCCCGGGAGTAACCAGAGGGAGACCCAGTACTTC. The complete variable domain, with remaining parts taken from reference TRBV5-1 and TRBJ2-5, reads KAGVTQTPRYLIKTRGQQVTLSCSPISGHRSVSWYQQTPGQGLQFLFEYFSETQRNKGNFPGRFSGRQFSNSRSEMNVSTLELGDSALYLCASSPGSNQRETQYFGPGTRLLVL.

V gene TRBV5-1 combines with J gene TRBJ2-1; D remains ambiguous. Germline V gives CDR1 SGHRS, CDR2 YFSETQ. The V and J ends lost 1 base and 6 bases respectively, with 8 bases between them. The CDR3 runs to 13 residues. For the CDR3, the DNA is TGCGCCAGCAGCTTGTCACAGCTCAATGAGCAGTTCTTC. Translating gives CASSLSQLNEQFF.

Turning to this clone: The same CDR3 is also encoded by other DNA sequences in this sample. This chain links TRBV7-9 with TRBJ2-1, with 13 bases fitting TRBD2. The CDR3 loop spans 15 amino acids. CDR1 is SEHNR, CDR2 FQNEAQ, per germline (reference sequence). The trim removed 1 base at V and 8 bases at J, leaving 2 bases unmatched. CDR3 in DNA: TGTGCCAGCAGCTTAGGGACTAGCGGGGGTGATGAGCAGTTCTTC. This codes for CASSLGTSGGDEQFF.